Each of the 5 T cell receptor beta chains below was sequenced from the same sample in a study of cytomegalovirus exposure and HLA in healthy donors. The table came from immunoSEQ multiplex PCR; TCRdb's copy has only in-frame clones and leaves some out. The data show roughly 250,000 clones, with around 87% seen just once and 1% to 1.5% held by the top ten. Material: PBMCs. The origin of the receptors is a woman aged 25 to 45 in good health and CMV-seropositive.

This sequence joins TRBV4-1 and TRBJ2-1; a weak D match, TRBD2 (6 bases). The CDR3 totals 16 residues. V was cut by 0 bases and J by 12 bases, with 21 bases left in between. The germline V gene has CDR1 MGHRA and CDR2 YSYEKL. CDR3 residues: CASSQDTYSSAMGQFF. The CDR3 bases are TGCGCCAGCAGCCAAGATACCTATTCTAGCGCCATGGGGCAGTTCTTC.

The rearrangement links TRBV14 to TRBJ2-1; D is possibly TRBD2 (6 bases). The CDR3 consists of 14 residues. From germline, CDR1 is SGHDN and CDR2 FVKESK. V lost 2 bases and J 10 bases, leaving 15 bases between the germline ends. CDR3 sequence: CASSQYFLAGEQFF. CDR3 nucleotides: TGTGCCAGCAGCCAATACTTCTTGGCGGGGGAGCAGTTCTTC.

The rearrangement links TRBV14 to TRBJ2-1; 7 nucleotides match TRBD1. Germline-derived CDR1 and CDR2 are SGHDN and FVKESK. V lost 4 bases, J lost 0 bases, and 18 bases stayed unmatched. There are 20 residues in the CDR3. The CDR3 is CASSLSWMGQREISYNEQFF. The CDR3 DNA is TGTGCCAGCAGCCTAAGTTGGATGGGACAGCGTGAAATCTCCTACAATGAGCAGTTCTTC.

The chain joins TRBV7-9 to TRBJ1-2; no reliable D call. The CDR3 runs to 14 residues. V was trimmed by 5 bases and J by 8 bases, leaving 18 bases between them. Germline V lookup: CDR1 SEHNR, CDR2 FQNEAQ (reference sequence). DNA for the CDR3: TGTGCCAGCAGCGGCGGCCTCTCCCTTATGGGCTACACCTTC. Encoded protein: CASSGGLSLMGYTF.

This CDR3 reads CASKLGRATNNEQFF. The CDR3 nucleotides read TGTGCCAGCAAACTCGGCCGCGCCACTAACAATGAGCAGTTCTTC. The chain combines TRBV27 with TRBJ2-1; D is undetermined. The V gene lost 7 bases and the J gene lost 5 bases, with 18 bases spanning the gap. This CDR3 contains 15 residues. CDR1 is MNHEY and CDR2 is SMNVEV in the germline V gene (reference sequence).